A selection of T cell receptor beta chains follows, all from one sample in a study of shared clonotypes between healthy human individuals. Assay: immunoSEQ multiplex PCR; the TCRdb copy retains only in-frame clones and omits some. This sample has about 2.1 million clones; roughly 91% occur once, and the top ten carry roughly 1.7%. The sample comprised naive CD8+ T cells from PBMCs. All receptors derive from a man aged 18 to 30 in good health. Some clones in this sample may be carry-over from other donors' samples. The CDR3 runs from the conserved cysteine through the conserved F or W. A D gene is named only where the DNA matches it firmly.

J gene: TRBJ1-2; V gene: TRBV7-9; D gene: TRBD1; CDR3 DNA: TGTGCCAGCAGCTTAGGGGACAGGGTAAACTATGGCTACACCTTC; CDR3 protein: CASSLGDRVNYGYTF
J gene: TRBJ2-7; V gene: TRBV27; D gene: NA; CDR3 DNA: TGTGCCAGCAGTGATTCGAGCTCCTACGAGCAGTACTTC; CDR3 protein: CASSDSSSYEQYF
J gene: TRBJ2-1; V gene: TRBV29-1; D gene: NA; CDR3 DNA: TGCAGCGTTGGGACCGACAATGAGCAGTTCTTC; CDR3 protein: CSVGTDNEQFF
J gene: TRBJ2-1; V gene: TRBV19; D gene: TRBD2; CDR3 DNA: TGTGCCAGTAGTATAGATCGGGAGGGGTTTTTTGATGAGCAGTTCTTC; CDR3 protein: CASSIDREGFFDEQFF
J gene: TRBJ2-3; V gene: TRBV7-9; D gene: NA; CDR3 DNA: TGTGCCAGCAGCTTAGGCTTCCTGGGGACAGATACGCAGTATTTT; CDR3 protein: CASSLGFLGTDTQYF
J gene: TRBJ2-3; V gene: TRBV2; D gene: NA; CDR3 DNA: TGTGCCAGCAGTGACAGGGGCTTCAGCACAGATACGCAGTATTTT; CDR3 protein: CASSDRGFSTDTQYF
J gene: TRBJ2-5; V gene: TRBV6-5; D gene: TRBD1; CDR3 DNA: TGTGCCAGCAGTTACTTGGGGACAGGGATAGAGACCCAGTACTTC; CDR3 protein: CASSYLGTGIETQYF
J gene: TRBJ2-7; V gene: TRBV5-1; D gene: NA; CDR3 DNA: TGCGCCAGCAGCCCGGATAGGGGTCTATACGAGCAGTACTTC; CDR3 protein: CASSPDRGLYEQYF
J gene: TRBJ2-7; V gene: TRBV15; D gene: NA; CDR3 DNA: TGTGCCACCAGCAGGGACGGGATGCCACCCTACGAGCAGTACTTC; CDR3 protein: CATSRDGMPPYEQYF
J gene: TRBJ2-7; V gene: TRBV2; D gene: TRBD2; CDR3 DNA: TGTGCCAGCAGTGCTAGCGGGAGGGCTGACGAGCAGTACTTC; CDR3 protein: CASSASGRADEQYF